This TCR beta chain derives from a study of T cell responses to AZD1222 COVID-19 vaccine. With respect to this clone: Its antigen is still unknown.

V lost 10 bases and J 3 bases, leaving 13 bases between the germline ends. This CDR3 spans 13 amino acids. In germline, CDR1 is MNHEY, CDR2 SVGAGI. Study-level results: Spike-wide vaccine-associated CD4 TCRs dominated at 160-218 and 743-854. Clonal diversity may have been underestimated in mostly white British donors. The study reported that nearly half of spike-specific TCRs target unmutated variant regions. Only a handful of individuals given AZD1222 were seropositive at baseline.

Assay: immunoSEQ multiplex PCR; the TCRdb copy retains only in-frame clones and omits some. The data show roughly 150,000 clones, with 70% to 90% seen just once and 5.5% to 8% held by the top ten. Source: peripheral blood, taken after recovery from COVID-19. The sequence was obtained from an adult who had recovered from COVID-19. This sequence joins TRBV6-5 and TRBJ1-5; D may be TRBD1 (6 bases). CDR3 coding DNA: TGTGCCATATCACAGGGAGTCAATCAGCCCCAGCATTTT. It yields the protein CAISQGVNQPQHF.